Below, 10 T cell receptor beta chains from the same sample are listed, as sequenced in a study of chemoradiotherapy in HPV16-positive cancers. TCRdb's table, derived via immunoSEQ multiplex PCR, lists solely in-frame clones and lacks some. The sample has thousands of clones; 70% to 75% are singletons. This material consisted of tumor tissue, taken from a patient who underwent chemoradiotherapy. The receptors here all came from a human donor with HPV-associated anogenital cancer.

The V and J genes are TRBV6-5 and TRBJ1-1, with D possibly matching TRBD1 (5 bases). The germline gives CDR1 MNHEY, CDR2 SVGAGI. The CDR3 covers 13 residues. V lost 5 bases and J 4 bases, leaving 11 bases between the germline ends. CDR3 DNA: TGTGCCAGCAGTGCAGGGAGGAGCACTGAAGCTTTCTTT. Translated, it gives CASSAGRSTEAFF.

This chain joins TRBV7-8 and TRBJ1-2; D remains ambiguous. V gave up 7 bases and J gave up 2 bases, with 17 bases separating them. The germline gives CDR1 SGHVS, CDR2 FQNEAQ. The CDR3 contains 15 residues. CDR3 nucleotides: TGTGCCAGCACGGGTACTCCACCCCCAAACTATGGCTACACCTTC. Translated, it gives CASTGTPPPNYGYTF.

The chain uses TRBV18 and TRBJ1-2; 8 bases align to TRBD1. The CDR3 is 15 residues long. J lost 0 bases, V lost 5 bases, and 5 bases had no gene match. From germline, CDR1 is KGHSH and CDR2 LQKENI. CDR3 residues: CASSASTGANYGYTF. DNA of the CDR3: TGTGCCAGCTCAGCATCGACAGGGGCTAACTATGGCTACACCTTC.

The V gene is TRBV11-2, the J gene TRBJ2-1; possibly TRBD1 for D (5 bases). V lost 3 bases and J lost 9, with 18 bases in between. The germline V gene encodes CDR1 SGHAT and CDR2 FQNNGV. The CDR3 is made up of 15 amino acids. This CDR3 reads CASSFGITGTAEQFF. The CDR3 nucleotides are TGTGCCAGCAGCTTCGGCATTACAGGTACGGCTGAGCAGTTCTTC.

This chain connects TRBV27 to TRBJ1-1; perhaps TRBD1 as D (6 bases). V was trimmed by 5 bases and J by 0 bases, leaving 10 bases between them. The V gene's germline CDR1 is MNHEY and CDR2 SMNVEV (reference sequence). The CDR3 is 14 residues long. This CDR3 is CASSTGTLNTEAFF. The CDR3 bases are TGTGCCAGCAGTACCGGGACATTGAACACTGAAGCTTTCTTT.

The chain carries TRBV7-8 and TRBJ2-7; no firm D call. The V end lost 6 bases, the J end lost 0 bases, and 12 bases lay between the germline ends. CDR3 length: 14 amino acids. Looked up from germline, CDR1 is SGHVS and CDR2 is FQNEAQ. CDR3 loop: CASRPAPGSYEQYF. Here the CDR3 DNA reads TGTGCCAGCAGACCGGCGCCAGGCTCCTACGAGCAGTACTTC.

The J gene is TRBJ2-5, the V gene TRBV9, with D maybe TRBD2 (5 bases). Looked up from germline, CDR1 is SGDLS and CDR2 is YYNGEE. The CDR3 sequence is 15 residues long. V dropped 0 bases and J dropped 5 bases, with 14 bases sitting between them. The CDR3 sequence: CASSVVSGFGETQYF. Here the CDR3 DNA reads TGTGCCAGCAGCGTAGTATCGGGGTTCGGCGAGACCCAGTACTTC.

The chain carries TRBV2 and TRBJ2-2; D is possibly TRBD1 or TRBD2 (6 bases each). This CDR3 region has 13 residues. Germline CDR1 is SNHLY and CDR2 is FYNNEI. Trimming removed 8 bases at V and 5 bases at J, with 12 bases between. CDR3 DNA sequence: TGTGCCAGCCTCGGAGGGGGGACCGGGGAGCTGTTTTTT. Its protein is CASLGGGTGELFF.

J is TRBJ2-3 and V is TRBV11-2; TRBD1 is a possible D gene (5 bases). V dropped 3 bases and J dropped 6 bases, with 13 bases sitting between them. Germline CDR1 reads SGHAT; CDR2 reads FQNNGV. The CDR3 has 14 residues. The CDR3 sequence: CASSFGQGTDTQYF. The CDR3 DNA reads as TGTGCCAGCAGCTTCGGGCAGGGAACCGATACGCAGTATTTT.

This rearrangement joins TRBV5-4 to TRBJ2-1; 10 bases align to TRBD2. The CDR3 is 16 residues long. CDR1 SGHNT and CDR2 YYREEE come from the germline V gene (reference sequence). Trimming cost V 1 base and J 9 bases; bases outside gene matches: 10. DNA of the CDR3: TGTGCCAGCAGCTTGTATGAGGCTAGCGGGAGCGGTGAGCAGTTCTTC. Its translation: CASSLYEASGSGEQFF. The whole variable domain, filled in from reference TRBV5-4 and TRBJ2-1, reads ETGVTQSPTHLIKTRGQQVTLRCSSQSGHNTVSWYQQALGQGPQFIFQYYREEENGRGNFPPRFSGLQFPNYSSELNVNALELDDSALYLCASSLYEASGSGEQFFGPGTRLTVL.